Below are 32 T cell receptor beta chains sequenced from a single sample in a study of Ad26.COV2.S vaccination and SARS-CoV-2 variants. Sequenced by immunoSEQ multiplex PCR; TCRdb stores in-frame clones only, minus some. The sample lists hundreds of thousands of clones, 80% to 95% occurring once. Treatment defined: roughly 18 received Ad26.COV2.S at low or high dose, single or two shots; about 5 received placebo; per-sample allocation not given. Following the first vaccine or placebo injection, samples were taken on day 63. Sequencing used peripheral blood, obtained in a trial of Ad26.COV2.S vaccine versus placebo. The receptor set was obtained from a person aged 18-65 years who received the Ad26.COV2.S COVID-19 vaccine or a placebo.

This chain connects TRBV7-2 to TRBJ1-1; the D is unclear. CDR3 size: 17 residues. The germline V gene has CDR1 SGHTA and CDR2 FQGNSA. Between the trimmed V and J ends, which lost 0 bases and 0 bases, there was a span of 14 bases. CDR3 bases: TGTGCCAGCAGCTTAGCGTCCACCCCCCCGATGAACACTGAAGCTTTCTTT. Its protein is CASSLASTPPMNTEAFF.

CDR3 protein: CASSYRGGEAFF. The CDR3, as DNA: TGTGCCAGCAGTTACAGGGGTGGTGAAGCTTTCTTT. The rearrangement joins TRBV6-5 to TRBJ1-1; a possible D gene is TRBD1 (5 bases). Trimming shortened V by 2 bases and J by 7 bases, and 8 bases separated the two germline ends. CDR3 length equals 12 residues. Germline V lookup: CDR1 MNHEY, CDR2 SVGAGI.

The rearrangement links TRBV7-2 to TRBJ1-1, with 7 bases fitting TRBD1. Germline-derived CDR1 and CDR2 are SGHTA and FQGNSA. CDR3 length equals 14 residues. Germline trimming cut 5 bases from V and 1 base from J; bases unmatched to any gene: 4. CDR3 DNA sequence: TGTGCCAGCAGCCCCGGACAGGCGAACACTGAAGCTTTCTTT. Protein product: CASSPGQANTEAFF.

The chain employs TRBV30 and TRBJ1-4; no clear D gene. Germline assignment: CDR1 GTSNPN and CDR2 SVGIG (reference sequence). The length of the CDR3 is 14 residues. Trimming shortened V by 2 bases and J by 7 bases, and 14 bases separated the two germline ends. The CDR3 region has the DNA TGTGCCTGGAGTTTTGGCCTTGCGGGTGAAAAACTGTTTTTT. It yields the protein CAWSFGLAGEKLFF.

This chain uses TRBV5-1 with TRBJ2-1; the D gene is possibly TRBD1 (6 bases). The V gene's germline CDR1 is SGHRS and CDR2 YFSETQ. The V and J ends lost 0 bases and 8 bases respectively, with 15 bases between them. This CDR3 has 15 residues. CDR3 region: CASSLEGQGMDEQFF. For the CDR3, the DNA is TGCGCCAGCAGCTTGGAGGGGCAGGGGATGGATGAGCAGTTCTTC.

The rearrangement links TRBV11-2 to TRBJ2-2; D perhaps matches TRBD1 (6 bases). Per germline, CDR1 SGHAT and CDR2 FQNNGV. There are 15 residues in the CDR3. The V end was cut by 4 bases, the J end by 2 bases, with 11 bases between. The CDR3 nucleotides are TGTGCCAGCAGCTCCTGGACAGTCAACACCGGGGAGCTGTTTTTT. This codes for CASSSWTVNTGELFF. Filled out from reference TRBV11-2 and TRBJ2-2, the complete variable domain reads EAGVAQSPRYKIIEKRQSVAFWCNPISGHATLYWYQQILGQGPKLLIQFQNNGVVDDSQLPKDRFSAERLKGVDSTLKIQPAKLEDSAVYLCASSSWTVNTGELFFGEGSRLTVL.

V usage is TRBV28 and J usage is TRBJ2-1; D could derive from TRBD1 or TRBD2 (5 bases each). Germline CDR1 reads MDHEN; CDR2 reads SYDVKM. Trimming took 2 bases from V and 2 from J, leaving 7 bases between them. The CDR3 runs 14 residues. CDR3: CASSLRGPYNEQFF. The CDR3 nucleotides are TGTGCCAGCAGTTTAAGGGGACCCTACAATGAGCAGTTCTTC.

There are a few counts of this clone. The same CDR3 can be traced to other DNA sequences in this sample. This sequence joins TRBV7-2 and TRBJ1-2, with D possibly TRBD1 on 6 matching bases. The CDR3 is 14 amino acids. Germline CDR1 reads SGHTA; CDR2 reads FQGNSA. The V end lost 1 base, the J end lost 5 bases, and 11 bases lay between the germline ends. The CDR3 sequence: CASSLGQGRYGYTF. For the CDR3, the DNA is TGTGCCAGCAGCTTAGGCCAGGGGAGATATGGCTACACCTTC.

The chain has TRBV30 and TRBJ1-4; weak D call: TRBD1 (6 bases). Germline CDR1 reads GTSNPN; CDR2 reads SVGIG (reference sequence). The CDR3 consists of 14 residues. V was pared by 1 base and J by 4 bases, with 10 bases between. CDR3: CAWSGTAHNEKLFF. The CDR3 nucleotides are TGTGCCTGGAGTGGGACAGCTCATAATGAAAAACTGTTTTTT.

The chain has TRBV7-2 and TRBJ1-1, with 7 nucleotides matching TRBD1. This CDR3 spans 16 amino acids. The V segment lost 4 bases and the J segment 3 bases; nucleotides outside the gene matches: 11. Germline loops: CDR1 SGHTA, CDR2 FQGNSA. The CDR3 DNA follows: TGTGCCAGCAGCTCCCTATCTTGGGACAGTCACACTGAAGCTTTCTTT. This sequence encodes CASSSLSWDSHTEAFF. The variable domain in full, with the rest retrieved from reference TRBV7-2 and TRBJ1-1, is GAGVSQSPSNKVTEKGKDVELRCDPISGHTALYWYRQSLGQGLEFLIYFQGNSAPDKSGLPSDRFSAERTGGSVSTLTIQRTQQEDSAVYLCASSSLSWDSHTEAFFGQGTRLTVV.

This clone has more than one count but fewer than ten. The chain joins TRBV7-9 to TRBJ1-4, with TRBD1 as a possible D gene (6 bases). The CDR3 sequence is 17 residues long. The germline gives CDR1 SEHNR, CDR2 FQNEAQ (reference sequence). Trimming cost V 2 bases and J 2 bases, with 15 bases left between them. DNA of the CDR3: TGTGCCAGCAGCTTAAGGGCAGGGGCTGCCACTAATGAAAAACTGTTTTTT. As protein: CASSLRAGAATNEKLFF.

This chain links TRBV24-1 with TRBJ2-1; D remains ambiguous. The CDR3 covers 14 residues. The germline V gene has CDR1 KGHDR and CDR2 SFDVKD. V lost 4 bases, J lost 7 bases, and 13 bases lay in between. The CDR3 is CATSDPRSTNEQFF. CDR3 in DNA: TGTGCCACCAGTGACCCGAGGTCAACGAATGAGCAGTTCTTC.

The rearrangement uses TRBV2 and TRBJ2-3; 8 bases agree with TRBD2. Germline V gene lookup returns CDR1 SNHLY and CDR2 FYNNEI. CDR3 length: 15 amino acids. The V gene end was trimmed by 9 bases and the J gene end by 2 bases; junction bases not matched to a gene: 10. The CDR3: CASSRGAGVTDTQYF. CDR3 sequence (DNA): TGTGCCAGTTCCCGGGGAGCGGGAGTCACAGATACGCAGTATTTT.

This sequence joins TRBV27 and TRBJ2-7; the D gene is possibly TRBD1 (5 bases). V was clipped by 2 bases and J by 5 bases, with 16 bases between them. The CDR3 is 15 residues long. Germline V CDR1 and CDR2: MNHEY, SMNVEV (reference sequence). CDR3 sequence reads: CASSLGAPVGHEQYF. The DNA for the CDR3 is TGTGCCAGCAGTTTAGGGGCCCCGGTGGGGCACGAGCAGTACTTC.

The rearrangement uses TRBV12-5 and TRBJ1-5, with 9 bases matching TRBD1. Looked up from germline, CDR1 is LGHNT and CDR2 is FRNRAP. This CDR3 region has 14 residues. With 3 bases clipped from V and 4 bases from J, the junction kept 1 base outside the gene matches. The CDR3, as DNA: TGTGCTAGTGGTTTTGGACAGGGGAATCAGCCCCAGCATTTT. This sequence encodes CASGFGQGNQPQHF.

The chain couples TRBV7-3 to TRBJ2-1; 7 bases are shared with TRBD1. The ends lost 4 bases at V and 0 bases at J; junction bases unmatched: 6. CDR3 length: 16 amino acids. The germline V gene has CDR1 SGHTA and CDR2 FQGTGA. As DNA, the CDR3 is TGTGCCAGCAGCTCCGACAGGGCGAGCTCCTACAATGAGCAGTTCTTC. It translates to CASSSDRASSYNEQFF.

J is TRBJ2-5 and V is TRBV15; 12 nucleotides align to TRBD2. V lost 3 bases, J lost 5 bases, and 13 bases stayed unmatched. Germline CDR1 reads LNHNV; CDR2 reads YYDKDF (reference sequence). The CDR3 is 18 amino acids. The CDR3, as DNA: TGTGCCACCAGCAGGGACGGACTAGCGGGATCTTTTTGGGAGACCCAGTACTTC. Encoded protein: CATSRDGLAGSFWETQYF.

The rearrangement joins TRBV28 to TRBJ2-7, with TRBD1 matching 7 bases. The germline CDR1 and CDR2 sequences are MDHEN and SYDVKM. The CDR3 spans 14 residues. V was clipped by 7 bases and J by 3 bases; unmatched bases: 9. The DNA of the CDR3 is TGTGCCAGCACTTCACAGGGGTTTGACTACGAGCAGTACTTC. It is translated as CASTSQGFDYEQYF.

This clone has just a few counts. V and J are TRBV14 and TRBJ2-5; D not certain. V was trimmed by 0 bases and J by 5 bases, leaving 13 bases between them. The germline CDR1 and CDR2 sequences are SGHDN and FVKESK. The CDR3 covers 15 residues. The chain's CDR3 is CASSQEAGPGETQYF. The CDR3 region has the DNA TGTGCCAGCAGCCAAGAGGCCGGCCCTGGGGAGACCCAGTACTTC.

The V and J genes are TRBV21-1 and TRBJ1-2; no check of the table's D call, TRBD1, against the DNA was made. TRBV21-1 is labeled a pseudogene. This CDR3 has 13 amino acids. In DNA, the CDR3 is TGTGCCAGCATCGGACAGGGGGCAAAAGGCTACACCTTC. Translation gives CASIGQGAKGYTF.

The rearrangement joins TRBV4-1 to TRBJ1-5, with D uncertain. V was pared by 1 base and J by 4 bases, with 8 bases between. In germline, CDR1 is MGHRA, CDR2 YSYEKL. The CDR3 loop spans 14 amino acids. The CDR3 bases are TGCGCCAGCAGCCAAGTTCAACTTAATCAGCCCCAGCATTTT. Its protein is CASSQVQLNQPQHF.

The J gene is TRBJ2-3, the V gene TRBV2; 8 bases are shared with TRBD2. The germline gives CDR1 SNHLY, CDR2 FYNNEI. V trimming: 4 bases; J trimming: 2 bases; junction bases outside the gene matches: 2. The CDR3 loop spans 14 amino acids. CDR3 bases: TGTGCCAGCAGTGTGACTAGCGTCACAGATACGCAGTATTTT. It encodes CASSVTSVTDTQYF.

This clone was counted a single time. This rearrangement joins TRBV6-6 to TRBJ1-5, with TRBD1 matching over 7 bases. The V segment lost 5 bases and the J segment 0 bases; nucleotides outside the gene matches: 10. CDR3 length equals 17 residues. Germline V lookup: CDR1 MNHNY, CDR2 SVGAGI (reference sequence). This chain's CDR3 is CASSPQGGGHSNQPQHF. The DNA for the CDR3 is TGTGCCAGCAGTCCTCAGGGGGGAGGTCATAGCAATCAGCCCCAGCATTTT.

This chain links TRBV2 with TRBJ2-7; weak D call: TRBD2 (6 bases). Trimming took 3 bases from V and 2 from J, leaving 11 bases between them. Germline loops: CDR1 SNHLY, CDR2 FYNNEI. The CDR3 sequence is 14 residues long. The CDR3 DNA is TGTGCCAGCAGTGAGAACGGAGGGACCTACGAGCAGTACTTC. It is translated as CASSENGGTYEQYF.

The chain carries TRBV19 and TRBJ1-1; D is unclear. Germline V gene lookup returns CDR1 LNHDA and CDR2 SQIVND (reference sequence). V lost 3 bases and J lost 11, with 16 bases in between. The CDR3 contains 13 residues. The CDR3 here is CASSIQRPPIAFF. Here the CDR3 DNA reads TGTGCCAGTAGTATCCAACGTCCTCCAATTGCTTTCTTT. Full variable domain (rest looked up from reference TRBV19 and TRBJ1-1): DGGITQSPKYLFRKEGQNVTLSCEQNLNHDAMYWYRQDPGQGLRLIYYSQIVNDFQKGDIAEGYSVSREKKESFPLTVTSAQKNPTAFYLCASSIQRPPIAFFGQGTRLTVV.

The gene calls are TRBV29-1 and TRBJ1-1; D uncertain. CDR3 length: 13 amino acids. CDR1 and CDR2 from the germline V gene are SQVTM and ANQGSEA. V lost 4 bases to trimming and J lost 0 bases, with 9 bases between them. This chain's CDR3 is CSVVGYLNTEAFF. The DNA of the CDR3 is TGCAGCGTTGTGGGCTACCTGAACACTGAAGCTTTCTTT.

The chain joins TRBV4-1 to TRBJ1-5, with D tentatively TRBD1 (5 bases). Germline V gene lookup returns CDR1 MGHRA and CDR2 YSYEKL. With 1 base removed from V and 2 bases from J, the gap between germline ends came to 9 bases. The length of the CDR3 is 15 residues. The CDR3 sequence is CASSQGVGGNQPQHF. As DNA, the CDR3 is TGCGCCAGCAGCCAAGGGGTAGGGGGCAATCAGCCCCAGCATTTT.

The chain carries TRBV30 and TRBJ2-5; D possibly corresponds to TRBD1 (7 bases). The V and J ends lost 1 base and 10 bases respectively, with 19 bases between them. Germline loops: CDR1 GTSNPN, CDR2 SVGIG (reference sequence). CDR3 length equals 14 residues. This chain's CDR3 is CAWSGRDSGGDQYF. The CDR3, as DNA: TGTGCCTGGAGTGGCCGGGACAGCGGAGGGGACCAGTACTTC.

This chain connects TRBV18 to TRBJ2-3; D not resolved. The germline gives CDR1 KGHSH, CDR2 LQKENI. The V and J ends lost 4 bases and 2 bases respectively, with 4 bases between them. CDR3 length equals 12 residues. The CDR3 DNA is TGTGCCAGCTCACACTCCACAGATACGCAGTATTTT. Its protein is CASSHSTDTQYF.

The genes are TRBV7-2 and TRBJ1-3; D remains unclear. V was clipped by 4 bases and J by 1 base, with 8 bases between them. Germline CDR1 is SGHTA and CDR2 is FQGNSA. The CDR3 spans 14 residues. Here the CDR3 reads CASSSPPSGNTIYF. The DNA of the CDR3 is TGTGCCAGCAGCTCCCCCCCTTCTGGAAACACCATATATTTT.

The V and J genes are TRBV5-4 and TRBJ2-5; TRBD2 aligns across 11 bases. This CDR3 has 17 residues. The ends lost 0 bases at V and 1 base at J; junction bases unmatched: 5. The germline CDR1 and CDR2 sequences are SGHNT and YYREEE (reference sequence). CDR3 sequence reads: CASSLGTGLAVQETQYF. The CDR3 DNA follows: TGTGCCAGCAGCTTGGGAACGGGACTAGCGGTCCAAGAGACCCAGTACTTC.

CDR3 amino acids: CASRQGGAEAFF. CDR3 sequence (DNA): TGTGCCAGCAGACAGGGTGGGGCTGAAGCTTTCTTT. The chain links TRBV7-9 to TRBJ1-1; possibly TRBD1 for D (6 bases). CDR3 length: 12 amino acids. Germline V gene data show CDR1 as SEHNR and CDR2 as FQNEAQ (reference sequence). Trimming cost V 6 bases and J 6 bases, with 11 bases left between them.